These 26 T cell receptor beta chains originate from one sample sequenced in a study of blood T cells in healthy people across ages. A second PCR of 7 to 11 cycles used a sample-barcoded 5' primer and a J-beta primer mix. Each CDR3 protein is one row after TCRdb ran MiXCR on the 5' RACE reads. Among some 1.5 million distinct CDR3 sequences listed, under 55% were seen once. The source material was blood. The source of these receptors is a woman aged 18-30 years in good health.

This clonotype was detected a few times. J is TRBJ1-2 and V is TRBV12-3 or TRBV12-4, with D possibly being TRBD1 (5 bases). There are 13 residues in the CDR3. Trimming took off 1 base at V and 8 bases at J, with 11 bases between the two ends. The CDR3 DNA follows: TGTGCCAGCAGTTTAGTCCTGGGGACCGGCTACACCTTC. This codes for CASSLVLGTGYTF.

There are a few counts of this clonotype. The gene calls are TRBV7-8 and TRBJ2-3, with a tentative D call TRBD2 (6 bases). The CDR3 has 18 amino acids. The V end was cut by 2 bases, the J end by 4 bases, with 22 bases between. CDR1 is SGHVS, CDR2 FQNEAQ, per germline. This CDR3 is CASSLRAASRELADTQYF. The CDR3 coding sequence is TGTGCCAGCAGCTTAAGAGCCGCTAGTCGGGAGCTTGCAGATACGCAGTATTTT. Full variable domain (outside the CDR3, taken from reference TRBV7-8 and TRBJ2-3): GAGVSQSPRYKVAKRGQDVALRCDPISGHVSLFWYQQALGQGPEFLTYFQNEAQLDKSGLPSDRFFAERPEGSVSTLKIQRTQQEDSAVYLCASSLRAASRELADTQYFGPGTRLTVL.

This clonotype was seen repeatedly, ten times or more. This sequence joins TRBV6-4 and TRBJ2-3; 8 bases fit TRBD2. This CDR3 has 16 residues. The germline V gene has CDR1 MRHNA and CDR2 SNTAGT. V lost 0 bases and J lost 2; bases outside the gene matches: 4. CDR3 region: CASSDSAGGTTDTQYF. In DNA, the CDR3 is TGTGCCAGCAGTGACTCGGCGGGGGGTACCACAGATACGCAGTATTTT.

The chain combines TRBV10-3 with TRBJ2-5; D call uncertain. V lost 4 bases and J 3 bases, leaving 18 bases between the germline ends. The CDR3 consists of 16 residues. Germline loops: CDR1 ENHRY, CDR2 SYGVKD. The CDR3 is CAISADVVKLEETQYF. CDR3 in DNA: TGTGCCATCAGTGCGGATGTCGTCAAGCTGGAAGAGACCCAGTACTTC.

This clonotype was counted a few times. The CDR3 sequence is CASSLFVGTEAFF. CDR3 bases: TGTGCCAGCAGCTTATTTGTGGGGACTGAAGCTTTCTTT. The V call is TRBV7-9, the J call TRBJ1-1; D is uncertain. The germline CDR1 and CDR2 sequences are SEHNR and FQNEAQ (reference sequence). The CDR3 loop spans 13 amino acids. V was shortened by 2 bases and J by 5 bases, with 9 bases between the two germline ends.

This clonotype was counted between two and nine times. This rearrangement joins TRBV7-9 to TRBJ2-1, with D unresolved. Germline CDR1 is SEHNR and CDR2 is FQNEAQ (reference sequence). The CDR3 length is 9 residues. Trimming removed 5 bases from V and 14 bases from J, with 7 bases in between. CDR3 loop: CASSPAKFF. CDR3 nucleotides: TGTGCCAGCAGCCCAGCAAAGTTCTTC.

For this clonotype: An end of the junction does not agree with germline; a read error may underlie this. The chain employs TRBV12-3 or TRBV12-4 and TRBJ1-2, with D unclear. This CDR3 has 14 residues. CDR3 loop: CAGSDGDGFGGYTF. CDR3 bases: TGTGCCGGCAGCGATGGGGATGGATTTGGAGGCTACACCTTC.

This clonotype was counted a few times. This chain joins TRBV6-5 and TRBJ2-2, with a possible D match to TRBD2 (5 bases). CDR1 and CDR2 from the germline V gene are MNHEY and SVGAGI. Trimming shortened V by 6 bases and J by 4 bases, and 15 bases separated the two germline ends. The CDR3 is made up of 15 amino acids. DNA of the CDR3: TGTGCCAGCAGCATACTAGTAGAGGGCACCGGGGAGCTGTTTTTT. Translating it yields CASSILVEGTGELFF.

The rearrangement joins TRBV7-9 to TRBJ2-3; TRBD2 agrees at 7 bases. The V gene end was trimmed by 6 bases and the J gene end by 7 bases; junction bases not matched to a gene: 7. The length of the CDR3 is 13 residues. Germline loops: CDR1 SEHNR, CDR2 FQNEAQ (reference sequence). The CDR3 spells CASRVGTTYTQYF. CDR3 coding DNA: TGTGCCAGCAGGGTGGGGACTACGTATACGCAGTATTTT.

About this clonotype: A read error is possible here, since a much larger clone lies one base away. The chain has TRBV29-1 and TRBJ2-5; D unclear. The CDR3 runs to 11 residues. Germline values: CDR1 SQVTM, CDR2 ANQGSEA. V dropped 4 bases and J dropped 11 bases, with 14 bases sitting between them. CDR3 amino acids: CSVGGYYGQYF. The CDR3 nucleotides are TGCAGCGTTGGGGGTTACTACGGGCAGTACTTC. Full variable domain (missing parts from reference TRBV29-1 and TRBJ2-5): SAVISQKPSRDICQRGTSLTIQCQVDSQVTMMFWYRQQPGQSLTLIATANQGSEATYESGFVIDKFPISRPNLTFSTLTVSNMSPEDSSIYLCSVGGYYGQYFGPGTRLLVL.

This chain links TRBV7-9 with TRBJ1-1; possible D gene TRBD1, 5 bases. The CDR3 covers 12 residues. Germline V gene sequence: CDR1 SEHNR, CDR2 FQNEAQ (reference sequence). V was pared by 1 base and J by 10 bases, with 10 bases between. The CDR3 is CASSLEAGGAFF. The CDR3 bases are TGTGCCAGCAGCTTAGAAGCGGGGGGAGCTTTCTTT.

This clonotype turned up a few times. V is TRBV11-2 and J is TRBJ1-5; unclear D gene. The CDR3 has 16 amino acids. The germline V and J ends were trimmed by 3 bases and 1 base, with 13 bases remaining between them. Germline-derived CDR1 and CDR2 are SGHAT and FQNNGV. CDR3 loop: CASSLDGVGSNQPQHF. The DNA for the CDR3 is TGTGCCAGCAGCTTGGACGGGGTTGGCAGCAATCAGCCCCAGCATTTT.

The V gene is TRBV29-1, the J gene TRBJ2-7; 8 bases align to TRBD2. This CDR3 contains 13 residues. Germline V gives CDR1 SQVTM, CDR2 ANQGSEA. V was pared by 4 bases and J by 3 bases, with 5 bases of the junction left unmatched. CDR3 DNA sequence: TGCAGCGTTGCAGGTCGGGAGGGCTACGAGCAGTACTTC. Translating it yields CSVAGREGYEQYF.

Note on this clonotype: One end of the junction fails to match germline, which may point to a read error. The chain's CDR3 is CASSPNGLITDAQYF. The CDR3, as DNA: TGTGCCAGCAGCCCAAACGGACTAATCACAGATGCGCAGTATTTT. The gene calls are TRBV6-6 and TRBJ2-3; D possibly corresponds to TRBD2 (6 bases). The germline CDR1 and CDR2 sequences are MNHNY and SVGAGI (reference sequence). The CDR3 loop spans 15 amino acids.

The V gene is TRBV29-1, the J gene TRBJ2-1; 8 bases line up with TRBD2. In germline, CDR1 is SQVTM, CDR2 ANQGSEA. V was pared by 3 bases and J by 8 bases, with 18 bases of the junction left unmatched. The CDR3 totals 17 residues. The CDR3 coding sequence is TGCAGCGTTGATGGCGTGGCCACGACTAGCGAGTTTGATGAGCAGTTCTTC. It codes for CSVDGVATTSEFDEQFF.

This chain connects TRBV7-2 to TRBJ1-6, with D perhaps matching TRBD1 (5 bases). This CDR3 spans 16 amino acids. Trimming took off 8 bases at V and 1 base at J, with 15 bases between the two ends. The germline V gene encodes CDR1 SGHTA and CDR2 FQGNSA. The CDR3 sequence is CASGKSGGSYNSPLHF. CDR3 DNA sequence: TGTGCCAGCGGCAAATCGGGGGGTTCCTATAATTCACCCCTCCACTTT.

The chain couples TRBV5-1 to TRBJ2-1; 9 bases line up with TRBD1. V lost 6 bases to trimming and J lost 2 bases; unmatched junction nucleotides: 9. The germline CDR1 and CDR2 sequences are SGHRS and YFSETQ. The CDR3 covers 16 residues. For the CDR3, the DNA is TGCGCCAGCAACTTACGCGGGACAGGGACCTACAATGAGCAGTTCTTC. Encoded protein: CASNLRGTGTYNEQFF.

V and J are TRBV12-3 or TRBV12-4 and TRBJ1-1; TRBD1 matches at 7 bases. The CDR3 is made up of 15 amino acids. V shed 5 bases, J shed 3 bases, and the junction held 9 bases outside the gene matches. The chain's CDR3 is CASSQIRGGDTEAFF. The CDR3 bases are TGTGCCAGCAGTCAAATCAGGGGGGGGGACACTGAAGCTTTCTTT.

The chain recombines TRBV2 with TRBJ1-5, with D possibly TRBD1 on 5 matching bases. Germline values: CDR1 SNHLY, CDR2 FYNNEI. CDR3 length: 14 amino acids. V was cut by 8 bases and J by 4 bases, with 15 bases left in between. The CDR3 DNA sequence: TGTGCCAGCGATATGGGGGGGAGGAATCAGCCCCAGCATTTT. Translating it yields CASDMGGRNQPQHF.

A few counts support this clonotype. The rearrangement uses TRBV20-1 and TRBJ1-1; 9 bases agree with TRBD1. J was trimmed by 3 bases and V by 0 bases; bases with no gene match: 5. This CDR3 is 15 amino acids long. Per the germline V gene, CDR1 is DFQATT and CDR2 is SNEGSKA (reference sequence). CDR3 DNA: TGCAGTGCTAGAGATACAGGGGGCGCGGACACTGAAGCTTTCTTT. It encodes CSARDTGGADTEAFF.

This chain connects TRBV29-1 to TRBJ1-1; tentatively, D is TRBD1 (5 bases). The length of the CDR3 is 14 residues. The germline gives CDR1 SQVTM, CDR2 ANQGSEA. V lost 5 bases, J lost 4 bases, and 17 bases lay in between. CDR3 in DNA: TGCAGCGTTCCCCGCGGGACCCTCGGCACTGAAGCTTTCTTT. The encoded protein is CSVPRGTLGTEAFF. The full variable domain, completed using reference TRBV29-1 and TRBJ1-1, is SAVISQKPSRDICQRGTSLTIQCQVDSQVTMMFWYRQQPGQSLTLIATANQGSEATYESGFVIDKFPISRPNLTFSTLTVSNMSPEDSSIYLCSVPRGTLGTEAFFGQGTRLTVV.

The chain has TRBV10-3 and TRBJ2-5, with D perhaps TRBD2 (5 bases). Trimming removed 8 bases from V and 5 bases from J, with 18 bases in between. Germline V gene lookup returns CDR1 ENHRY and CDR2 SYGVKD. This CDR3 is 14 amino acids long. The DNA of the CDR3 is TGTGCCATCCGAGAGGGCAGGCCGGGGGAGACCCAGTACTTC. Its protein product is CAIREGRPGETQYF.

CDR3 DNA: TGTGCCAGCAGCCCCCGTAGGACAGGGTCGTCCTATGGCTACACCTTC. Translated: CASSPRRTGSSYGYTF. The genes are TRBV7-2 and TRBJ1-2, with 8 nucleotides matching TRBD1. Germline lookup yields CDR1 SGHTA and CDR2 FQGNSA. V trimming: 5 bases; J trimming: 4 bases; junction bases outside the gene matches: 12. The CDR3 totals 16 residues.

This chain connects TRBV20-1 to TRBJ2-1, with D possibly TRBD2 on 6 matching bases. Matching the DNA end better, TRBJ2-7 makes the J call doubtful. The germline V gene has CDR1 DFQATT and CDR2 SNEGSKA (reference sequence). The CDR3 sequence is 14 residues long. CDR3: CSARDSSSYNEQYF. The CDR3 DNA is TGCAGTGCCCGGGACTCGAGCTCCTACAATGAGCAGTACTTC.

This sequence joins TRBV27 and TRBJ1-1; TRBD1 is a possible D gene (5 bases). The germline CDR1 and CDR2 sequences are MNHEY and SMNVEV (reference sequence). V gave up 3 bases and J gave up 4 bases, with 12 bases separating them. This CDR3 is built from 14 residues. CDR3 DNA: TGTGCCAGCAGTTTCTGGGGGGAGACCACTGAAGCTTTCTTT. This translates into CASSFWGETTEAFF.

This chain links TRBV15 with TRBJ2-3; D perhaps matches TRBD2 (6 bases). Germline loops: CDR1 LNHNV, CDR2 YYDKDF (reference sequence). The CDR3 loop spans 16 amino acids. Trimming removed 1 base at V and 0 bases at J, with 11 bases between. CDR3 protein: CATSRGGVQSTDTQYF. The CDR3 bases are TGTGCCACCAGCAGAGGGGGGGTTCAAAGCACAGATACGCAGTATTTT.